What follows describes a single TCR beta chain. Its antigen is not identified. The PCR was carried out with 60 Vbeta primers and 13 Jbeta primers. TCRdb's copy holds only in-frame clones and misses some; the assay was immunoSEQ multiplex PCR. The sample records around 83,000 clones, 78% being singletons. The CDR3 spans 19 residues. Trimming at V came to 0 bases and at J to 4 bases, leaving 15 bases not matched to a gene. CDR1 and CDR2 from the germline V gene are MRHNA and SNTAGT. The data derive from a study of cytomegalovirus exposure and HLA in healthy donors. Overall study results and limits: The authors later found HLA-associated TCR beta chains more clonally expanded than equally common others. In an earlier analysis, productive rearrangement rates for most beta V segments clustered near 87% or 30%. The Asian-associated ancestry cluster reportedly had fewer N-insertions than the 666-donor mean in a later analysis.

This TCR derives from a male donor in good health and CMV-seropositive. The V and J genes are TRBV6-4 and TRBJ1-2; 9 bases line up with TRBD1. Sequenced material: PBMCs. CDR3 residues: CASSDSTGTGRGTRYGYTF. The CDR3 bases are TGTGCCAGCAGTGACTCGACCGGGACAGGGCGCGGAACCCGCTATGGCTACACCTTC.